This entry is about one T cell receptor beta chain. V shed 3 bases, J shed 2 bases, and the junction held 2 bases outside the gene matches. CDR3 length equals 15 residues. In germline, CDR1 is SGHRS, CDR2 YFSETQ. This record belongs to a study of CD8+CD57+ T cells in acquired aplastic anemia. The overall study: The mean DNA yield obtained from sorted CD4+ and CD8+ cells came to roughly 3 ug.

Researchers used genomic DNA as the template to profile TCR beta VDJ and CDR3. TCRdb re-derived calls from the reads in MiXCR, one entry per CDR3 protein. The table has some 200,000 distinct CDR3 sequences, more than 55% seen once. The sequenced patients had an expansion of CD8+CD57+ cells seen by flow cytometry. The V call is TRBV5-1, the J call TRBJ2-3; TRBD2 agrees at 11 bases. Sequencing used sorted CD4+, CD8+, or CD8+CD57+ T cells (not recorded which) from PBMCs. This sequence was found in a human donor with aplastic anemia. The CDR3 spells CASSSGLADTDTQYF. The CDR3 coding sequence is TGCGCCAGCAGCTCGGGACTAGCGGACACAGATACGCAGTATTTT.